The present T cell receptor (beta chain) was sequenced within a study of blood T cell repertoires in COVID-19. Overall study: Samples taken during acute and convalescent COVID-19 were collected in the United States, Italy and Spain. Nucleic acid was either cDNA or gDNA, and it came from T cells, B-cell-depleted T cells, or PBMCs.

This clone has only one observation. Germline V gene data show CDR1 as SNHLY and CDR2 as FYNNEI. Trimming took 1 base from V and 5 from J, leaving 9 bases between them. There are 14 residues in the CDR3. Per the study methods: Estimates of nucleated cell counts were drawn from the amplification of reference gene primers. Sequencing used immunoSEQ multiplex PCR; TCRdb keeps in-frame clones, though not all of them. The DNA gave D and trimming, while V, J and clone size come from that table. The sample lists roughly 170,000 clones; approximately 90% were seen once. The sample consisted of peripheral blood. This TCR came from a woman under 30 who had recovered from COVID-19. The chain links TRBV2 to TRBJ2-1; D perhaps matches TRBD2 (7 bases). The DNA of the CDR3 is TGTGCCAGCAGTGAAGACGGGGGGCACAATGAGCAGTTCTTC. Translating gives CASSEDGGHNEQFF.